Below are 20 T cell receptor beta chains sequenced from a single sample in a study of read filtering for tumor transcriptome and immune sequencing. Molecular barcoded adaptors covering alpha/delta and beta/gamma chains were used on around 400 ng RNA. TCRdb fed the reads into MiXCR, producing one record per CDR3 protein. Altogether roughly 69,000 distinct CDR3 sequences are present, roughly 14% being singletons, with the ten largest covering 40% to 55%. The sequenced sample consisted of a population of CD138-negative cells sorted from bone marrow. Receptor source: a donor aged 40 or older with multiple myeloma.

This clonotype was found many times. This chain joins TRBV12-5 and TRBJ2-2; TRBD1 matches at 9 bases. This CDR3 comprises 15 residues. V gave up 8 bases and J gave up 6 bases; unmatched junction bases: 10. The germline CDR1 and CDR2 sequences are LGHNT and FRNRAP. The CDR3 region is CASSLGQGGAGELFF. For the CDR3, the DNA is TGTGCTAGTTCCCTGGGACAGGGAGGCGCCGGGGAGCTGTTTTTT.

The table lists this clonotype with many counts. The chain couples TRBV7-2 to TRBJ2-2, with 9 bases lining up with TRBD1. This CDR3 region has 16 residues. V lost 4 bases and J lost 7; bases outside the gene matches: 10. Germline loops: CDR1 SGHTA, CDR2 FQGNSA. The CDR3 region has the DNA TGTGCCAGCAGCTCTCGACAGGGGGTAGTTGGCGGGGAGCTGTTTTTT. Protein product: CASSSRQGVVGGELFF.

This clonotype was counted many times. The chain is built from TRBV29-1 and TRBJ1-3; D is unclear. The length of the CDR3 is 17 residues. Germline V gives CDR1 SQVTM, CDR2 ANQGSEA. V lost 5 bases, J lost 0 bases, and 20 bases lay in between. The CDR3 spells CSVTLPAGKPSGNTIYF. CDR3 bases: TGCAGCGTTACCCTTCCCGCAGGAAAACCCTCTGGAAACACCATATATTTT.

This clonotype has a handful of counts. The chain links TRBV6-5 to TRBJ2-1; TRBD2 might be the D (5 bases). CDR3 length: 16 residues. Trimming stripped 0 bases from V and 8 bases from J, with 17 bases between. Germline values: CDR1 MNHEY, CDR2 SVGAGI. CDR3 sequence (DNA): TGTGCCAGCAGTTACTCTACCTTTGTAGCGAGCCATGAGCAGTTCTTC. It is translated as CASSYSTFVASHEQFF.

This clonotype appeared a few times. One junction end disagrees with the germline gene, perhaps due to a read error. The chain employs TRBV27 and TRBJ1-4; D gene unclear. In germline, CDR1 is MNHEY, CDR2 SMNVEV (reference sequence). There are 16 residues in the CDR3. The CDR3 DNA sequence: TGTGCCAACAGTCTCCTGGGCAGTGTGGGTAATGAAGAACTGTTTTTT. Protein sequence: CANSLLGSVGNEELFF.

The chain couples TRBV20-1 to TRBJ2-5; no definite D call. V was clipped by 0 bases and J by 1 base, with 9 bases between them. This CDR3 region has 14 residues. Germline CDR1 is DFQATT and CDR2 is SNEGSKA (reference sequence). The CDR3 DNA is TGCAGTGCTAGAGATCGCGGAATCCAAGAGACCCAGTACTTC. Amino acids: CSARDRGIQETQYF.

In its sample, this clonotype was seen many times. CDR3 sequence (DNA): TGCAGTGCTAGAGATGGACAGGGGCCCGTCGATCAGCCCCAGCATTTT. Amino acid sequence: CSARDGQGPVDQPQHF. V usage is TRBV20-1 and J usage is TRBJ1-5; 9 bases are shared with TRBD1. Germline trimming cut 0 bases from V and 5 bases from J; bases unmatched to any gene: 8. Germline V gene lookup returns CDR1 DFQATT and CDR2 SNEGSKA (reference sequence). The CDR3 is made up of 16 amino acids.

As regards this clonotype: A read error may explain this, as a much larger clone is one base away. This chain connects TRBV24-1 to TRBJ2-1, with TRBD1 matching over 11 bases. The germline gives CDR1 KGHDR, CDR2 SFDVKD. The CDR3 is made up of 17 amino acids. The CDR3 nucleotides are TGTGCCACCAGTGATTTGCGGACAGGGGGCTCCTGCAATGAGCAGTTCTTC. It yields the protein CATSDLRTGGSCNEQFF.

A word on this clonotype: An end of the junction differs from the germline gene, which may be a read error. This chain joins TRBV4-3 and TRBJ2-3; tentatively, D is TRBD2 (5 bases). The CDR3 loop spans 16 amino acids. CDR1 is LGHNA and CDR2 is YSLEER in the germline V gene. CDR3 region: CASSQDMGSPTDTQYF. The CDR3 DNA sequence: TGCGCGAGCAGCCAAGACATGGGGAGTCCCACAGATACGCAGTATTTT.

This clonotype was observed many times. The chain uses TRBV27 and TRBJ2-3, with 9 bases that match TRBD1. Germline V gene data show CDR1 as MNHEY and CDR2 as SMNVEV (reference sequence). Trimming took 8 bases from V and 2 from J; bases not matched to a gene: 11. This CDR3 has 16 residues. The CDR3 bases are TGTGCCAGCCTTCTCCACCCACAGGGGGCCACAGATACGCAGTATTTT. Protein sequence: CASLLHPQGATDTQYF.

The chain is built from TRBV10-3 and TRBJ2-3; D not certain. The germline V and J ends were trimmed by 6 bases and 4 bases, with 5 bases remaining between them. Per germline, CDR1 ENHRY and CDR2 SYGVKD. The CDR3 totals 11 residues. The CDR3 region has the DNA TGTGCCATCAGCCTTTCAGATACGCAGTATTTT. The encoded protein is CAISLSDTQYF.

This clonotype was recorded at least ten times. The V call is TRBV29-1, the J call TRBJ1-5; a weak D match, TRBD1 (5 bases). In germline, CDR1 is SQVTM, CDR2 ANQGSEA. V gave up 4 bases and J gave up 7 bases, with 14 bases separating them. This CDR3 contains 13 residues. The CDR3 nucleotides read TGCAGCGTTGTTTCGGGGGGGGACCAGCCCCAGCATTTT. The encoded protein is CSVVSGGDQPQHF.

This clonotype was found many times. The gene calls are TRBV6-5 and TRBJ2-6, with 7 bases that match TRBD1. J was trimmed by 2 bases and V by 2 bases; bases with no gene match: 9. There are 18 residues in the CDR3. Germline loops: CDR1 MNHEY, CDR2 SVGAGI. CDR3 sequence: CASSYDGTGVPGANVLTF. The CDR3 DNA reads TGTGCCAGCAGTTACGATGGAACAGGGGTTCCTGGGGCCAACGTCCTGACTTTC.

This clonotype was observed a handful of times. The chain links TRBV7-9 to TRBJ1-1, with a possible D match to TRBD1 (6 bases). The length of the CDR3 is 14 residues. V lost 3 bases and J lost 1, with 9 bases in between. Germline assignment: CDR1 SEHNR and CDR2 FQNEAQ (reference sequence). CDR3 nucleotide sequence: TGTGCCAGCAGCTTGGGGGGGCGGAACACTGAAGCTTTCTTT. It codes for CASSLGGRNTEAFF.

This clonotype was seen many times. The chain's CDR3 is CASSHTGEQYF. CDR3 nucleotides: TGTGCCAGCAGCCATACTGGCGAGCAGTACTTC. The chain carries TRBV3-1 and TRBJ2-7; D gene unclear. The CDR3 totals 11 residues. Germline CDR1 is LGHDT and CDR2 is YNNKEL (reference sequence). V lost 3 bases and J lost 6, with 6 bases in between.

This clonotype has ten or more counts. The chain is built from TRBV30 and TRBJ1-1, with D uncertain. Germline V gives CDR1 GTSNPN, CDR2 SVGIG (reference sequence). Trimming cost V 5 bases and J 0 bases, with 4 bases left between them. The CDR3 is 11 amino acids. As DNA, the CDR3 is TGTGCCTGGCTCATGAACACTGAAGCTTTCTTT. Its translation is CAWLMNTEAFF. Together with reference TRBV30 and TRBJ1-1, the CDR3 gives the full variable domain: SQTIHQWPATLVQPVGSPLSLECTVEGTSNPNLYWYRQAAGRGLQLLFYSVGIGQISSEVPQNLSASRPQDRQFILSSKKLLLSDSGFYLCAWLMNTEAFFGQGTRLTVV.

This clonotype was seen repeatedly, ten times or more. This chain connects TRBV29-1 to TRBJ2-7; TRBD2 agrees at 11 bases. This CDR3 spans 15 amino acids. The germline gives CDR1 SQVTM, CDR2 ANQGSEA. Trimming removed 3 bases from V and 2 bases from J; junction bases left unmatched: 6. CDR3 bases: TGCAGCGTTGAGACAATAGCGGGAGGGACCTACGAGCAGTACTTC. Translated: CSVETIAGGTYEQYF.

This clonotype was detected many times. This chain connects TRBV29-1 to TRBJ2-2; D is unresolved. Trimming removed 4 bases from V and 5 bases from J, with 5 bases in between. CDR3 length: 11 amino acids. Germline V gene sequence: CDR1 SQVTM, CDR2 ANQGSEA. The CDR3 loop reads CSVVLTGELFF. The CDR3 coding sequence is TGCAGCGTTGTACTTACCGGGGAGCTGTTTTTT.

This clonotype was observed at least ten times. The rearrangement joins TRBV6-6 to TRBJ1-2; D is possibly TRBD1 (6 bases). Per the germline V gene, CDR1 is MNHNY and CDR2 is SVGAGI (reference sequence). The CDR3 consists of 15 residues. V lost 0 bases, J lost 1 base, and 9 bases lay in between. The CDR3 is CASSYSGQLNYGYTF. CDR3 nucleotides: TGTGCCAGCAGTTACTCAGGACAGCTTAACTATGGCTACACCTTC.

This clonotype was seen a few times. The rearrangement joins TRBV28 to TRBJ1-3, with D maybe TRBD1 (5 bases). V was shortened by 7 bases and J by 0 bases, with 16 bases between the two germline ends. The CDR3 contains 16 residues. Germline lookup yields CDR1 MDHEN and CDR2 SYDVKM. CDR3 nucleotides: TGTGCCAGCACCTTATTCACAGGCCTCTCTGGAAACACCATATATTTT. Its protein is CASTLFTGLSGNTIYF.